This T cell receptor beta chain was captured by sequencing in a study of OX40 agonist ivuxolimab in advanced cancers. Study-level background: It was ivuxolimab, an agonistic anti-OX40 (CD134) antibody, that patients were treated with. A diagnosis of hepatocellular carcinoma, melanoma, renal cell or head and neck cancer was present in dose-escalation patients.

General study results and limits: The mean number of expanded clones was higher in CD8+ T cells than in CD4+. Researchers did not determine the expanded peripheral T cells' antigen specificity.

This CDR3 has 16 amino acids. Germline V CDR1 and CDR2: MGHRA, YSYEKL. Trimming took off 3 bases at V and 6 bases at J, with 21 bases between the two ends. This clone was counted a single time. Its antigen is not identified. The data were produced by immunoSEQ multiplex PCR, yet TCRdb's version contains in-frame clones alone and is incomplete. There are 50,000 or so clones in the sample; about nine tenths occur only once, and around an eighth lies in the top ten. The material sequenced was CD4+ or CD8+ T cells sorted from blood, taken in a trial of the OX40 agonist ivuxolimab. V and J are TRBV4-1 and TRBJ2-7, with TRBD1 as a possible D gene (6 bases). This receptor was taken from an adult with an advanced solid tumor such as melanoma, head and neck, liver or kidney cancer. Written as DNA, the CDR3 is TGCGCCAGCAGCCAGAGAGGACAGACTTTTTCAGGCGAGCAGTACTTC. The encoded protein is CASSQRGQTFSGEQYF.